Below are 20 T cell receptor beta chains sequenced from a single sample in a study of T cell repertoires in cytomegalovirus infection. The antigens these receptors bind are not known. TCRdb independently ran MiXCR on the reads; one entry per CDR3 protein. The sample includes under 500,000 distinct CDR3 sequences, about 42% of them seen just once. Sequencing was performed on cultured PBMCs, taken from culture after CMV antigen stimulation. These receptors were collected from a human donor in good health (CMV status not recorded). Some clones in this sample may be carry-over from other donors' samples.

This clonotype was seen a few times. This sequence joins TRBV7-2 and TRBJ2-5; no reliable D call. Germline values: CDR1 SGHTA, CDR2 FQGNSA. CDR3 length: 13 amino acids. Trimming pared 8 bases from V and 5 bases from J, leaving 15 bases between. The CDR3 sequence is CASSARSEETQYF. In nucleotides, the CDR3 is TGTGCCAGCTCCGCCAGGTCCGAGGAGACCCAGTACTTC.

This clonotype was counted a few times. V usage is TRBV6-5 and J usage is TRBJ1-1; 8 bases line up with TRBD1. The CDR3 covers 12 residues. Germline V lookup: CDR1 MNHEY, CDR2 SVGAGI. J gave up 4 bases and V 11 bases, and 6 bases lay outside the gene matches. The CDR3 is CAVSRGPTEAFF. The CDR3 region has the DNA TGTGCCGTCTCCAGGGGGCCCACTGAAGCTTTCTTT.

V usage is TRBV7-6 and J usage is TRBJ2-1; tentatively, D is TRBD2 (5 bases). The germline CDR1 and CDR2 sequences are SGHVS and FNYEAQ. This CDR3 has 13 amino acids. V shed 3 bases and J shed 8 bases, with 11 bases lying between them. The CDR3 sequence: CASSFLEGDEQFF. In nucleotides, the CDR3 is TGTGCCAGCAGCTTTCTAGAGGGCGATGAGCAGTTCTTC.

The chain is built from TRBV27 and TRBJ1-6, with TRBD1 matching over 10 bases. Germline V gene data show CDR1 as MNHEY and CDR2 as SMNVEV (reference sequence). CDR3 length: 18 amino acids. Trimming removed 3 bases from V and 9 bases from J; junction bases left unmatched: 14. The CDR3 spells CASSLTWDRGGYRSPLHF. The CDR3 nucleotides are TGTGCCAGCAGTTTGACTTGGGACAGGGGAGGGTATCGTTCACCCCTCCACTTT.

The CDR3 is CASSPTSDQPQHF. Here the CDR3 DNA reads TGTGCCAGCAGTCCAACCTCAGATCAGCCCCAGCATTTT. The chain has TRBV12-3 or TRBV12-4 and TRBJ1-5, with D uncertain. V lost 5 bases, J lost 5 bases, and 10 bases lay in between. The CDR3 sequence is 13 residues long.

The chain combines TRBV6-2 or TRBV6-3 with TRBJ2-1, with D tentatively TRBD2 (5 bases). Trimming pared 8 bases from V and 1 base from J, leaving 9 bases between. CDR3 length equals 13 residues. Germline V lookup: CDR1 MNHEY, CDR2 SVGEGT. CDR3 sequence: CASSEDSYNEQFF. DNA for the CDR3: TGTGCCAGCTCGGAGGATTCCTACAATGAGCAGTTCTTC.

This clonotype appeared a single time. This rearrangement joins TRBV20-1 to TRBJ2-5, with TRBD2 matching 13 bases. V lost 6 bases, J lost 4 bases, and 8 bases stayed unmatched. The length of the CDR3 is 15 residues. Germline values: CDR1 DFQATT, CDR2 SNEGSKA (reference sequence). CDR3 sequence: CSAPGLAGSTETQYF. DNA for the CDR3: TGCAGTGCCCCGGGACTAGCGGGATCGACAGAGACCCAGTACTTC.

This chain joins TRBV3-1 and TRBJ2-3; D is perhaps TRBD1 or TRBD2 (5 bases each). This CDR3 contains 16 residues. The germline V and J ends were trimmed by 4 bases and 0 bases, with 14 bases remaining between them. Germline values: CDR1 LGHDT, CDR2 YNNKEL (reference sequence). The CDR3 spells CASSPYFGDSTDTQYF. As DNA, the CDR3 is TGTGCCAGCAGCCCTTACTTCGGGGACAGCACAGATACGCAGTATTTT.

The rearrangement uses TRBV6-2 or TRBV6-3 and TRBJ2-5; TRBD2 might be the D (5 bases). CDR1 and CDR2 (germline): MNHEY, SVGEGT. Trimming took 8 bases from V and 13 from J, leaving 17 bases between them. CDR3 size: 11 residues. In nucleotides, the CDR3 is TGTGCCAGCGGCCGGGCGGGCCAAGGGTACTTC. It specifies CASGRAGQGYF.

This clonotype appeared a single time. The chain uses TRBV7-4 and TRBJ1-3, with no clear D. V lost 3 bases and J lost 2, with 8 bases in between. Germline loops: CDR1 SGHVT, CDR2 SQSDAQ. The length of the CDR3 is 14 residues. CDR3 sequence reads: CASSFRRTGNTIYF. The CDR3 DNA sequence: TGTGCCAGCAGCTTCCGACGGACTGGAAACACCATATATTTT.

The V call is TRBV7-2, the J call TRBJ2-3; 10 positions agree with TRBD2. The germline V gene encodes CDR1 SGHTA and CDR2 FQGNSA. CDR3 size: 15 residues. V lost 4 bases and J lost 8; bases outside the gene matches: 9. The CDR3 sequence: CASSYIAGGLGTQYF. The CDR3 DNA reads as TGTGCCAGCAGCTATATAGCGGGGGGCCTAGGTACGCAGTATTTT.

The chain carries TRBV18 and TRBJ2-7; the D gene is possibly TRBD1 (5 bases). V shed 6 bases and J shed 0 bases, with 18 bases lying between them. Germline-derived CDR1 and CDR2 are KGHSH and LQKENI. This CDR3 comprises 16 residues. CDR3 in amino acids: CASSSSREPSSYEQYF. As DNA, the CDR3 is TGTGCCAGCTCGAGTTCCAGGGAACCGTCCTCCTACGAGCAGTACTTC.

This clonotype turned up a few times. The genes are TRBV28 and TRBJ2-3; D gene uncertain. This CDR3 is built from 13 residues. Germline V gene data show CDR1 as MDHEN and CDR2 as SYDVKM. Trimming pared 1 base from V and 5 bases from J, leaving 7 bases between. Here the CDR3 DNA reads TGTGCCAGCAGTTTATTCCGTAAAGATACGCAGTATTTT. It is translated as CASSLFRKDTQYF.

The chain is built from TRBV20-1 and TRBJ2-1; the match to TRBD2 covers 9 bases. The germline V gene encodes CDR1 DFQATT and CDR2 SNEGSKA (reference sequence). The CDR3 covers 14 residues. The junction had 4 bases not matched to a gene; V was cut back by 0 bases and J by 7 bases. DNA of the CDR3: TGCAGTGCTAGAGATCCGCGGGGGGGAAATGAGCAGTTCTTC. Translation: CSARDPRGGNEQFF.

This clonotype was seen only a few times. The V gene is TRBV7-2, the J gene TRBJ1-2, with D possibly TRBD1 on 6 matching bases. The length of the CDR3 is 14 residues. Germline V lookup: CDR1 SGHTA, CDR2 FQGNSA. V was clipped by 1 base and J by 9 bases, with 15 bases between them. DNA for the CDR3: TGTGCCAGCAGCTTAGGGGGGGCAGGGAGGCGCTACACCTTC. This gives the protein CASSLGGAGRRYTF.

The chain is built from TRBV12-3 or TRBV12-4 and TRBJ2-3; D may correspond to TRBD1 or TRBD2 (5 bases each). The V and J ends lost 2 bases and 6 bases respectively, with 12 bases between them. The CDR3 has 14 residues. The CDR3, as DNA: TGTGCCAGCAGTTTAAGGGACGAATTCGATACGCAGTATTTT. Its translation is CASSLRDEFDTQYF.

This chain joins TRBV12-3 or TRBV12-4 and TRBJ2-1, with 7 bases fitting TRBD1. There are 14 residues in the CDR3. V shed 7 bases and J 4 bases; nucleotides not matched to a gene: 7. The CDR3 protein is CASIDVDRYNEQFF. The CDR3 nucleotides are TGTGCCAGCATCGACGTGGACAGGTACAATGAGCAGTTCTTC.

The chain is built from TRBV7-9 and TRBJ1-5; D gene unclear. This CDR3 is built from 16 residues. Germline lookup yields CDR1 SEHNR and CDR2 FQNEAQ (reference sequence). Trimming cost V 4 bases and J 0 bases, with 13 bases left between them. The CDR3: CASSSSPGSSNQPQHF. The CDR3 DNA sequence: TGTGCCAGCAGCTCCTCCCCCGGGAGTAGCAATCAGCCCCAGCATTTT.

The count of this clonotype is one. The chain recombines TRBV11-2 with TRBJ1-2; 7 bases line up with TRBD1. Unmatched junction bases numbered 7, after V lost 5 bases and J lost 4 bases. CDR1 SGHAT and CDR2 FQNNGV come from the germline V gene. The CDR3 runs 14 residues. DNA for the CDR3: TGTGCCAGCAGCCACCGACAGGGTGGCTATGGCTACACCTTC. It encodes CASSHRQGGYGYTF.

The J gene is TRBJ1-5, the V gene TRBV2; 7 nucleotides line up with TRBD1. This CDR3 spans 14 amino acids. Per the germline V gene, CDR1 is SNHLY and CDR2 is FYNNEI. V lost 1 base to trimming and J lost 6 bases; unmatched junction nucleotides: 3. CDR3 region: CASSEGQGFQPQHF. CDR3 bases: TGTGCCAGCAGTGAAGGACAGGGCTTTCAGCCCCAGCATTTT.